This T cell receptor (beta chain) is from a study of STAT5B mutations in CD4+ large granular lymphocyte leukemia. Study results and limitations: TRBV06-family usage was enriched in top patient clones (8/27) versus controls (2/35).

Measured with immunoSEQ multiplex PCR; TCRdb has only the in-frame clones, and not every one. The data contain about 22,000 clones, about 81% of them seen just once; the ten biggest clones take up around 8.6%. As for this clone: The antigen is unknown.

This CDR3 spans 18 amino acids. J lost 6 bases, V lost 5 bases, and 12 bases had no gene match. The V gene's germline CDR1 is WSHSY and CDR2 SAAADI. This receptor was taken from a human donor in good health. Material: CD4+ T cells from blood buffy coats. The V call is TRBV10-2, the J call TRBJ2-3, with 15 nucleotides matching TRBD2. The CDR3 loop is CASSRTSGRAGYPDTQYF. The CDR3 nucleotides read TGCGCCAGCAGTAGGACTAGCGGGAGGGCCGGCTACCCGGATACGCAGTATTTT.